This T cell receptor beta chain appears in the sequencing data of a study of T cells in women clearing cervical HPV infection. Comments on this clone: Read coverage stops 3 residues before the CDR3 terminus; the germline J gene supplies the remainder.

Libraries were prepared by immunoSEQ multiplex PCR; TCRdb keeps only in-frame clonotypes and omits some of them. Its clone listing holds approximately 35,000 clones. V lost 0 bases, J lost 5 bases, and 12 bases lay in between. The germline CDR1 and CDR2 sequences are SGHNT and YYREEE (reference sequence). This CDR3 has 15 amino acids. The genes are TRBV5-4 and TRBJ2-1; no reliable D call. The source material was blood buffy coat. This clonotype was sampled from a woman between 18 and 70 years old with a cervical HPV16 infection that either progressed to CIN3+ or cleared (not recorded which). CDR3 residues: CASSLAEVANNEQFF. The DNA read from the CDR3 is TGTGCCAGCAGCTTGGCCGAGGTAGCCAACAATGAG.